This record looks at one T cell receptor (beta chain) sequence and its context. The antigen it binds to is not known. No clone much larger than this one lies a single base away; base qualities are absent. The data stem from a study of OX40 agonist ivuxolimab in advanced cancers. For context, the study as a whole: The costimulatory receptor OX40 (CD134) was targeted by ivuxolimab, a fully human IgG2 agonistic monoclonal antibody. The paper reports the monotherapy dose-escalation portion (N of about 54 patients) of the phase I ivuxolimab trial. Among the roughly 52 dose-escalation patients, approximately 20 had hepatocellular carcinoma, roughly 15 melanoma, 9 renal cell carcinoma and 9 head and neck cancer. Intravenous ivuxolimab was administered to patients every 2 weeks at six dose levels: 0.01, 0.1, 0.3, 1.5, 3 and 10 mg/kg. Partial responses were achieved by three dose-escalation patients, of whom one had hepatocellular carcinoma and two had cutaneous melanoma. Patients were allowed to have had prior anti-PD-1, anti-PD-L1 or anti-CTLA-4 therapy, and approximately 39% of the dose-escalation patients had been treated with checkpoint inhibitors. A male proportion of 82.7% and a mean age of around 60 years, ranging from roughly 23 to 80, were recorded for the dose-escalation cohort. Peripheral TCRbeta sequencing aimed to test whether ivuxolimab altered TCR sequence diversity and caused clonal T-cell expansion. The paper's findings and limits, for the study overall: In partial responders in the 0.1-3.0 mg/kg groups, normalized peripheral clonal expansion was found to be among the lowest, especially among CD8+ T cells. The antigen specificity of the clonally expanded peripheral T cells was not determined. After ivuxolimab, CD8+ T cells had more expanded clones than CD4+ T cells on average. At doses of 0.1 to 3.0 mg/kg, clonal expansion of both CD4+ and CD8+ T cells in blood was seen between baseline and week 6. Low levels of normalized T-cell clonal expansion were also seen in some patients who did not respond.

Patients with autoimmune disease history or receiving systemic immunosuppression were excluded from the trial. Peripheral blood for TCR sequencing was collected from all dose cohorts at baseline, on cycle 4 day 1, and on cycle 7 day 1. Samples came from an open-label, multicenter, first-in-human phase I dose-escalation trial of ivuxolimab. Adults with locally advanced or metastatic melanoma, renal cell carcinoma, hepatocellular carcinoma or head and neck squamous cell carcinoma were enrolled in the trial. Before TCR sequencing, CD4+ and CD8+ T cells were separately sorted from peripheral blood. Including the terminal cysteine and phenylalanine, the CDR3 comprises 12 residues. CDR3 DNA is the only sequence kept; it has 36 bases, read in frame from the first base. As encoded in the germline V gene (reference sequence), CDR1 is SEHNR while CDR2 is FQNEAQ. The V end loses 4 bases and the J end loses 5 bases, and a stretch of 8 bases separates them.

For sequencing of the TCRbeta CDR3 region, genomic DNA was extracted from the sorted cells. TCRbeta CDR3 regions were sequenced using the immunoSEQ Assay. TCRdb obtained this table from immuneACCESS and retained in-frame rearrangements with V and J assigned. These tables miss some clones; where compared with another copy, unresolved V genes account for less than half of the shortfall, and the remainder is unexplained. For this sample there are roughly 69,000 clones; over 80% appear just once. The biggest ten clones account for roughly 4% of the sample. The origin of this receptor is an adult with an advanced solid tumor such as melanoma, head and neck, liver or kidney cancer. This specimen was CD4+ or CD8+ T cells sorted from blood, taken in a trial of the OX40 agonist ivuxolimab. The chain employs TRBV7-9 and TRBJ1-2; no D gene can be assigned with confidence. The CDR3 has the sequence CASSSLTYGYTF. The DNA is TGTGCCAGCAGCTCACTGACGTATGGCTACACCTTC.